This TCR beta chain was retrieved from a study of beta chain features in type 1 diabetes. Regarding the study as a whole: Junctions at VDJ sites from type 1 diabetes patients had fewer insertions and more deletions. Patients and controls would share equally any PCR tilt toward shorter templates. Type 1 diabetes patients showed a moderate but significant shortening of TCRB CDR3s in all four CD4+ subsets. Naive, central memory and Treg TCRB repertoires seemed to resemble each other more closely in patients than they did in healthy donors.

As for this clone: Its antigen is unidentified.

The germline V gene encodes CDR1 SEHNR and CDR2 FQNEAQ (reference sequence). The CDR3 runs 16 residues. Trimming took 5 bases from V and 6 from J, leaving 20 bases between them. The isolated RNA, all of it, was reverse transcribed, so expressed TCRB transcripts were what got sequenced. Generated by immunoSEQ multiplex PCR, the TCRdb table keeps only in-frame clones and is missing some. The sample holds roughly 160,000 clones, approximately 8.1% seen once. The sample was central memory CD4+ T cells from blood. The chain uses TRBV7-9 and TRBJ2-1, with D tentatively TRBD2 (6 bases). This clonotype was sampled from a man aged 18-30 years with type 1 diabetes. The CDR3 DNA is TGTGCCAGCAGCATACAGTTCGGGAGTGGAGGCAATGAGCAGTTCTTC. Its translation is CASSIQFGSGGNEQFF.